Listed here are 21 T cell receptor beta chains from one sample, sequenced in a study of CD8+ T cells in alopecia areata. RNA extraction was followed by reverse transcription into cDNA, which acted as the sequencing template. Here immunoSEQ multiplex PCR was the method, and the copy in TCRdb shows in-frame clones only, minus some. The data contain 90,000 to 150,000 clones, about two fifths of them singletons. Material for sequencing was CD4+ T cells sorted from blood. The receptor source for this set is a human donor with alopecia areata.

This clone was observed a few times. The chain couples TRBV7-9 to TRBJ2-7; unclear D gene. The germline V gene encodes CDR1 SEHNR and CDR2 FQNEAQ (reference sequence). Trimming removed 4 bases from V and 1 base from J, with 11 bases in between. The CDR3 has 14 residues. As DNA, the CDR3 is TGTGCCAGCAGCTCTCTCCCTTGGTCCTACGAGCAGTACTTC. It translates to CASSSLPWSYEQYF.

This clone was seen only once. The genes are TRBV5-1 and TRBJ1-1; 9 bases line up with TRBD1. The ends lost 0 bases at V and 7 bases at J; junction bases unmatched: 4. CDR1 SGHRS and CDR2 YFSETQ come from the germline V gene. The CDR3 totals 14 residues. The CDR3 region is CASSLAGTGYEAFF. CDR3 coding DNA: TGCGCCAGCAGCTTGGCCGGGACAGGGTATGAAGCTTTCTTT.

The rearrangement links TRBV29-1 to TRBJ1-2; possible D gene TRBD1, 5 bases. The V end lost 7 bases, the J end lost 4 bases, and 16 bases lay between the germline ends. Looked up from germline, CDR1 is SQVTM and CDR2 is ANQGSEA. This CDR3 contains 13 residues. The CDR3 DNA follows: TGCAGCGGAGGGGAGAGGGGCCGCTATGGCTACACCTTC. As protein: CSGGERGRYGYTF.

The chain has TRBV29-1 and TRBJ1-2; D gene unclear. V was clipped by 1 base and J by 8 bases, with 11 bases between them. The CDR3 is made up of 12 amino acids. From germline, CDR1 is SQVTM and CDR2 ANQGSEA. The CDR3: CSVEGPGGGYTF. The DNA for the CDR3 is TGCAGCGTTGAAGGGCCGGGAGGCGGCTACACCTTC.

This clone was observed a few times. This chain connects TRBV18 to TRBJ2-7, with D unresolved. The CDR3 extends over 14 amino acids. V lost 6 bases and J lost 1, with 13 bases in between. CDR1 and CDR2 from the germline V gene are KGHSH and LQKENI. CDR3 sequence reads: CASSQTGRSYEQYF. In nucleotides, the CDR3 is TGTGCCAGCTCGCAGACCGGGCGTTCCTACGAGCAGTACTTC.

This clone has a handful of counts. The rearrangement uses TRBV27 and TRBJ2-6; 8 bases fit TRBD1. With 6 bases clipped from V and 6 bases from J, the junction kept 4 bases outside the gene matches. The CDR3 runs 14 residues. CDR1 and CDR2 (germline): MNHEY, SMNVEV (reference sequence). The CDR3 region is CASSLTGAANVLTF. CDR3 coding DNA: TGTGCCAGCAGCCTGACAGGGGCGGCCAACGTCCTGACTTTC.

This sequence joins TRBV20-1 and TRBJ2-1; D not resolved. Trimming removed 5 bases at V and 8 bases at J, with 7 bases between. This CDR3 is built from 10 residues. CDR1 and CDR2 (germline): DFQATT, SNEGSKA (reference sequence). The CDR3, as DNA: TGCAGTGCTCCCCACGATGAGCAGTTCTTC. It specifies CSAPHDEQFF.

A few counts support this clone. This chain links TRBV29-1 with TRBJ2-1; D call uncertain. Germline V gene data show CDR1 as SQVTM and CDR2 as ANQGSEA. This CDR3 contains 16 residues. V was shortened by 4 bases and J by 8 bases, with 24 bases between the two germline ends. CDR3 nucleotides: TGCAGCGTTGTACCGGTTATGGCGACACACCGGGATGAGCAGTTCTTC. Translation: CSVVPVMATHRDEQFF.

V and J are TRBV14 and TRBJ2-6, with TRBD1 identical over 7 bases. There are 15 residues in the CDR3. V shed 6 bases, J shed 3 bases, and the junction held 5 bases outside the gene matches. CDR1 and CDR2 from the germline V gene are SGHDN and FVKESK. CDR3 DNA sequence: TGTGCCAGCAGTCTACAGGGGAGTGGGGCCAACGTCCTGACTTTC. This codes for CASSLQGSGANVLTF.

The CDR3 protein is CSVRNPSSGNTIYF. The DNA for the CDR3 is TGCAGCGTTAGAAATCCAAGCTCTGGAAACACCATATATTTT. This rearrangement joins TRBV29-1 to TRBJ1-3; D gene ambiguous. The CDR3 is 14 amino acids. CDR1 and CDR2 (germline): SQVTM, ANQGSEA. Trimming left V 5 bases short and J 0 bases short, with 11 bases between.

This clone was counted once. The V and J genes are TRBV4-2 and TRBJ2-5; 7 bases agree with TRBD1. Germline CDR1 is LGHNA and CDR2 is YNFKEQ. With 4 bases clipped from V and 4 bases from J, the junction kept 6 bases outside the gene matches. The CDR3 consists of 14 residues. The CDR3 region is CASSRRGQLETQYF. The CDR3 DNA follows: TGTGCCAGCAGCCGCCGGGGACAGTTAGAGACCCAGTACTTC.

The CDR3 DNA sequence: TGTGCCAGCAGTCCCGGGACTAGCGGAGGCACAGATACGCAGTATTTT. Translating gives CASSPGTSGGTDTQYF. The chain combines TRBV7-2 with TRBJ2-3, with 11 nucleotides matching TRBD2. The germline gives CDR1 SGHTA, CDR2 FQGNSA. The CDR3 runs to 16 residues. Trimming took 6 bases from V and 1 from J; bases not matched to a gene: 6.

This clone turned up a few times. This chain uses TRBV5-6 with TRBJ2-1; 13 nucleotides align to TRBD2. The CDR3 is made up of 15 amino acids. V was pared by 4 bases and J by 4 bases, with 2 bases of the junction left unmatched. Germline loops: CDR1 SGHDT, CDR2 YYEEEE. As DNA, the CDR3 is TGTGCCAGCAGCCAGGGACTAGCGGGATACAATGAGCAGTTCTTC. Its protein product is CASSQGLAGYNEQFF.

The chain uses TRBV27 and TRBJ2-6; the D is unclear. V gave up 6 bases and J gave up 4 bases, with 10 bases separating them. The CDR3 length is 14 residues. Germline V gene data show CDR1 as MNHEY and CDR2 as SMNVEV (reference sequence). The CDR3 DNA sequence: TGTGCCAGCAGGGCGCTGAGGGGGGCCAACGTCCTGACTTTC. Protein sequence: CASRALRGANVLTF.

This clone has more than one count but fewer than ten. This chain joins TRBV29-1 and TRBJ2-7; the match to TRBD2 covers 7 bases. The germline CDR1 and CDR2 sequences are SQVTM and ANQGSEA. V lost 7 bases and J lost 0; bases outside the gene matches: 3. This CDR3 comprises 12 residues. Written as DNA, the CDR3 is TGCAGCGCCAGGACTAGCTCCTACGAGCAGTACTTC. Translating it yields CSARTSSYEQYF.

The CDR3 loop reads CSVEGTGRDQPQHF. The CDR3 DNA reads as TGCAGCGTTGAAGGGACAGGGAGGGATCAGCCCCAGCATTTT. The genes are TRBV29-1 and TRBJ1-5; 8 nucleotides agree with TRBD1. After removal of 1 base from V and 5 bases from J, the junction contained 4 bases not matched to a gene. Germline V gene lookup returns CDR1 SQVTM and CDR2 ANQGSEA. There are 14 residues in the CDR3.

This clone was seen a handful of times. The same CDR3 arises from other DNA sequences in this sample as well. The chain joins TRBV5-1 to TRBJ2-1; a possible D gene is TRBD2 (5 bases). V was clipped by 2 bases and J by 1 base, with 10 bases between them. The CDR3 consists of 15 residues. Germline V CDR1 and CDR2: SGHRS, YFSETQ. CDR3 in amino acids: CASSLEGSSYNEQFF. The CDR3 DNA follows: TGCGCCAGCAGCTTAGAGGGTTCGTCCTACAATGAGCAGTTCTTC.

The genes are TRBV4-3 and TRBJ2-7, with 9 bases fitting TRBD1. The CDR3 has 15 amino acids. Germline assignment: CDR1 LGHNA and CDR2 YSLEER. After removal of 0 bases from V and 3 bases from J, the junction contained 3 bases not matched to a gene. This chain's CDR3 is CASSQDQGQGYEQYF. The CDR3 coding sequence is TGCGCCAGCAGCCAAGATCAGGGACAGGGCTACGAGCAGTACTTC.

The rearrangement joins TRBV7-3 to TRBJ1-1; the D is unclear. Germline CDR1 and CDR2: SGHTA and FQGTGA. The CDR3 covers 13 residues. V lost 3 bases, J lost 1 base, and 6 bases lay in between. The CDR3: CASSLQENTEAFF. The CDR3 DNA is TGTGCCAGCAGCTTGCAGGAGAACACTGAAGCTTTCTTT.

The chain recombines TRBV4-2 with TRBJ1-1; TRBD1 might be the D (5 bases). Deletions cut 4 bases from V and 4 bases from J, with 16 bases between. CDR1 and CDR2 from the germline V gene are LGHNA and YNFKEQ. This CDR3 region has 15 residues. The CDR3 region has the DNA TGTGCCAGCAGCCGGGAGGGGCGGTTGAGCACTGAAGCTTTCTTT. Translation gives CASSREGRLSTEAFF.

The chain couples TRBV29-1 to TRBJ2-3; D might be TRBD2 (5 bases). CDR3 size: 13 residues. Germline V gives CDR1 SQVTM, CDR2 ANQGSEA. V was shortened by 5 bases and J by 2 bases, with 11 bases between the two germline ends. CDR3 region: CSVRTFFTDTQYF. The CDR3 nucleotides read TGCAGCGTTCGGACTTTTTTCACAGATACGCAGTATTTT.